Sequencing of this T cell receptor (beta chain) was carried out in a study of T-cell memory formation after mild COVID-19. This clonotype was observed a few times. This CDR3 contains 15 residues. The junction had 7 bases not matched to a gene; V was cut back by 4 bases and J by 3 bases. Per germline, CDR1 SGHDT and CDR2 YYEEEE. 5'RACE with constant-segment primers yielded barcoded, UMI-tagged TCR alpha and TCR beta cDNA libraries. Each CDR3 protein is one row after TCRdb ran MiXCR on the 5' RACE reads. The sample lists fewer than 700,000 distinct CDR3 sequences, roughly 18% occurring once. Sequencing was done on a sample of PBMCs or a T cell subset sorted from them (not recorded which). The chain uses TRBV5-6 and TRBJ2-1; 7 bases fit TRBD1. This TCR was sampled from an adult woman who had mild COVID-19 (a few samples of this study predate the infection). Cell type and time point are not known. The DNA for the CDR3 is TGTGCCAGCAGCCCAGGACAGGTAAACTACAATGAGCAGTTCTTC. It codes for CASSPGQVNYNEQFF.